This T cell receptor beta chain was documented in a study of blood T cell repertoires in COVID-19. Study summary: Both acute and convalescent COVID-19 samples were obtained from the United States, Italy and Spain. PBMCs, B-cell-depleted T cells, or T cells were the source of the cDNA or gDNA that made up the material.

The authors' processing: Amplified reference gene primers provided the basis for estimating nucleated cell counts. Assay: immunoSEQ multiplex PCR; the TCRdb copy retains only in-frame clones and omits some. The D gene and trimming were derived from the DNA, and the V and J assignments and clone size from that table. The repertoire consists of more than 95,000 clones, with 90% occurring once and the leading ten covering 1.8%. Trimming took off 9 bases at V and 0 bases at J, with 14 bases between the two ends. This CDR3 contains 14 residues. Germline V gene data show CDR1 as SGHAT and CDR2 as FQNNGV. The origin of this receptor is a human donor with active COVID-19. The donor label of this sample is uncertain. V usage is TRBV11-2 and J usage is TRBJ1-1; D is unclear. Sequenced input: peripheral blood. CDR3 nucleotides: TGTGCCAGTGAACAGCAAATATTGAACACTGAAGCTTTCTTT. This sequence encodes CASEQQILNTEAFF.